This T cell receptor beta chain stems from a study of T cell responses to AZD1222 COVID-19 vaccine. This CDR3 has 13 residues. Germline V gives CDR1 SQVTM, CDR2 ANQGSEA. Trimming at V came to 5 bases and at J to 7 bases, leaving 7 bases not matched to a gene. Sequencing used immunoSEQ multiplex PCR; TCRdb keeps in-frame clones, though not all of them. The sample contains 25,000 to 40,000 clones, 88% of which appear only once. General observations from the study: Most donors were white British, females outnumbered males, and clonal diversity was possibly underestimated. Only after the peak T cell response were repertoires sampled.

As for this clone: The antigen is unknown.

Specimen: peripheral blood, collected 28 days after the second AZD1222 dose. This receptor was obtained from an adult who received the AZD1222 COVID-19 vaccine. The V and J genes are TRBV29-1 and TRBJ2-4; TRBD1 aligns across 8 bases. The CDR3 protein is CSVRTGRGNIQYF. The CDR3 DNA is TGCAGCGTTCGGACAGGGAGAGGGAACATTCAGTACTTC.